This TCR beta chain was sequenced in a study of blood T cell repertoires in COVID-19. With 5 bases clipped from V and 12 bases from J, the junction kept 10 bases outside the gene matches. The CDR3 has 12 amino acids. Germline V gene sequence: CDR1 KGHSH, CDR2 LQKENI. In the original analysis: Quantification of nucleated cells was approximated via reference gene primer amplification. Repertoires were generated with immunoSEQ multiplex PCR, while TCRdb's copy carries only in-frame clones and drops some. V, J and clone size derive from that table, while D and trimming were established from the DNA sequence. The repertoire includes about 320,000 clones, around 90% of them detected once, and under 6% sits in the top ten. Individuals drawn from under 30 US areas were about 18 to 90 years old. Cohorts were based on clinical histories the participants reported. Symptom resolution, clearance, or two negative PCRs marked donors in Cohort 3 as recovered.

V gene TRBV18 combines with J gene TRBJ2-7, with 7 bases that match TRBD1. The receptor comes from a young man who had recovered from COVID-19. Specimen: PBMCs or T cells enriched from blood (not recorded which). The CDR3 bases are TGTGCCAGCTCATCAACCACAGGGGATCCGTACTTC. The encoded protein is CASSSTTGDPYF. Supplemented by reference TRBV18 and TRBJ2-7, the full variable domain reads NAGVMQNPRHLVRRRGQEARLRCSPMKGHSHVYWYRQLPEEGLKFMVYLQKENIIDESGMPKERFSAEFPKEGPSILRIQQVVRGDSAAYFCASSSTTGDPYFGPGTRLTVT.